These T cell receptor beta chains were read from a single sample in a study of cytomegalovirus exposure and HLA in healthy donors. Data came from immunoSEQ multiplex PCR; TCRdb stores just in-frame clones and leaves some out. The data hold about 110,000 clones, with roughly 70% observed a single time. Sequences were obtained from PBMCs. The receptor set was obtained from a middle-aged woman in good health and CMV-seropositive. Each CDR3 is given without its conserved first and last residue. The D gene is left open where the match is weak.

D gene: .; V gene: TRBV27; J gene: TRBJ2-6; CDR3 protein: ASGRTTRNSGANVLT
D gene: .; V gene: TRBV6-5; J gene: TRBJ1-1; CDR3 protein: ASSYWGQSNTEAF
D gene: .; V gene: TRBV4-3; J gene: TRBJ1-2; CDR3 protein: ASSLRGGASYGYT
D gene: TRBD1; V gene: TRBV30; J gene: TRBJ1-4; CDR3 protein: AYPTGGDEKLF
D gene: .; V gene: TRBV5-5; J gene: TRBJ1-4; CDR3 protein: ASSTGDNEKLF
D gene: TRBD2; V gene: TRBV28; J gene: TRBJ2-3; CDR3 protein: ASSPSGYSTDTQY
D gene: .; V gene: TRBV4-1; J gene: TRBJ2-3; CDR3 protein: ASSTQSTDTQY
D gene: TRBD1; V gene: TRBV7-6; J gene: TRBJ2-3; CDR3 protein: ASSSRQGLGPDTQY
D gene: TRBD1; V gene: TRBV7-9; J gene: TRBJ1-1; CDR3 protein: ASSQLLRGQGATEAF
D gene: .; V gene: TRBV29-1; J gene: TRBJ2-3; CDR3 protein: SVAGAGIGNTQY
D gene: .; V gene: TRBV9; J gene: TRBJ1-3; CDR3 protein: ASSIRDIQDTIY
D gene: .; V gene: TRBV5-6; J gene: TRBJ2-2; CDR3 protein: ASSSQGNTGELF
D gene: .; V gene: TRBV7-9; J gene: TRBJ2-7; CDR3 protein: ASSLAGGRYEQY
D gene: .; V gene: TRBV7-9; J gene: TRBJ2-3; CDR3 protein: ASSLGMFQGRDTDTQY
D gene: .; V gene: TRBV11-1; J gene: TRBJ2-7; CDR3 protein: ASSLTSSTHYEQY
D gene: TRBD1; V gene: TRBV27; J gene: TRBJ1-1; CDR3 protein: ASKIVQGAGTEAF
D gene: TRBD2; V gene: TRBV10-1; J gene: TRBJ2-3; CDR3 protein: ASSEQVAGGPNTQY
D gene: .; V gene: TRBV19; J gene: TRBJ1-1; CDR3 protein: ASGSRRTAPEAF
D gene: .; V gene: TRBV5-1; J gene: TRBJ1-3; CDR3 protein: ASSPQINSGNTIY
D gene: .; V gene: TRBV7-9; J gene: TRBJ1-2; CDR3 protein: ASSLNLDYGYT
D gene: .; V gene: TRBV6-1; J gene: TRBJ1-1; CDR3 protein: ASSAATAGNTEAF
D gene: .; V gene: TRBV5-4; J gene: TRBJ2-7; CDR3 protein: ASSLSGYEQY
D gene: .; V gene: TRBV7-2; J gene: TRBJ2-5; CDR3 protein: ASSKSRETQY
D gene: .; V gene: TRBV10-3; J gene: TRBJ2-7; CDR3 protein: AISGRTEYEQY
D gene: .; V gene: TRBV4-1; J gene: TRBJ1-6; CDR3 protein: ASSPSGGHGSYNSPLH